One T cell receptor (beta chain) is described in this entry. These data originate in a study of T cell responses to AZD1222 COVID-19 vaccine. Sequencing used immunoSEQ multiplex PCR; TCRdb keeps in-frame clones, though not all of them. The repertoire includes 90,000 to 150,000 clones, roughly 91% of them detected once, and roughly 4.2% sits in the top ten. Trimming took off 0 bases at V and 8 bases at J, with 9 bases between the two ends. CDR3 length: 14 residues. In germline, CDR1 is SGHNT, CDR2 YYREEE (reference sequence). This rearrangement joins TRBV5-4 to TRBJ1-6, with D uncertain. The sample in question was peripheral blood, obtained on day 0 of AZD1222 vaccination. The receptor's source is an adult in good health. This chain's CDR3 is CASSLVGMDSPLHF. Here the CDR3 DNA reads TGTGCCAGCAGCTTGGTAGGGATGGATTCACCCCTCCACTTT.